The 5 T cell receptor beta chains below all came from one sample that was sequenced in a study of spatial heterogeneity in lung cancer. Time point described: blood at routine non-recurrence follow-up after resection. MiXCR, run by TCRdb on the 5' RACE reads, gives a single entry per CDR3 protein. Here the sample spans under 150,000 distinct CDR3 sequences, roughly 10% being singletons. Sequenced material: PBMCs, taken at follow-up. Receptors originate from a female donor with early-stage non-small cell lung cancer.

Only a few counts were recorded for this clonotype. The V gene is TRBV9, the J gene TRBJ2-5; 7 nucleotides align to TRBD1. Germline CDR1 and CDR2: SGDLS and YYNGEE. This CDR3 comprises 14 residues. V shed 4 bases, J shed 4 bases, and the junction held 7 bases outside the gene matches. The CDR3 bases are TGTGCCAGCAGCACTTCGGGACAGCGAGAGACCCAGTACTTC. Its translation: CASSTSGQRETQYF. The full variable domain, completed using reference TRBV9 and TRBJ2-5, is DSGVTQTPKHLITATGQRVTLRCSPRSGDLSVYWYQQSLDQGLQFLIQYYNGEERAKGNILERFSAQQFPDLHSELNLSSLELGDSALYFCASSTSGQRETQYFGPGTRLLVL.

The V call is TRBV6-1, the J call TRBJ2-7; tentative D call: TRBD1 (6 bases). The CDR3 runs 13 residues. V lost 8 bases and J 5 bases, leaving 16 bases between the germline ends. Germline V gene sequence: CDR1 MNHNS, CDR2 SASEGT. Here the CDR3 reads CASLTGSRDEQYF. The CDR3 bases are TGTGCCAGCCTAACAGGGTCTCGGGACGAGCAGTACTTC.

This clonotype has a handful of counts. V usage is TRBV5-1 and J usage is TRBJ1-1; no definite D call. Germline V lookup: CDR1 SGHRS, CDR2 YFSETQ. V dropped 0 bases and J dropped 4 bases, with 7 bases sitting between them. The CDR3 spans 13 residues. In nucleotides, the CDR3 is TGCGCCAGCAGCTTGGTTTTATCCACTGAAGCTTTCTTT. Translating it yields CASSLVLSTEAFF.

This clonotype has at least ten counts. This chain uses TRBV21-1 with TRBJ1-1; the D call of TRBD1 is as the table states it, not checked on the DNA. TRBV21-1 is shown as a pseudogene. There are 16 residues in the CDR3. CDR3 bases: TGTGCCAGCAGCTACCGAGTCGGGACAGGGGGCACTGAAGCTTTCTTT. Translated: CASSYRVGTGGTEAFF.

For this clonotype: Being one base from a much bigger clone, this may be a read error. The chain recombines TRBV6-1 with TRBJ2-1; D is undetermined. Between the trimmed V and J ends, which lost 4 bases and 2 bases, there was a span of 6 bases. The germline V gene has CDR1 MNHNS and CDR2 SASEGT. The CDR3 spans 13 residues. The CDR3 bases are TGTGCCAGCAGTGGGGCTACCTACAATGAGCAGTTCTTC. This sequence encodes CASSGATYNEQFF.